Each of the 4 T cell receptor beta chains below was sequenced from the same sample in a study of control samples from healthy donors and cancer patients. Data came from immunoSEQ multiplex PCR; TCRdb stores just in-frame clones and leaves some out. This sample has some 120,000 clones, with 85% to 95% found just once. The sequenced sample consisted of blood. These receptors all come from a man aged 30 to 39 in good health.

The chain combines TRBV28 with TRBJ2-1; tentatively, D is TRBD1 (6 bases). V was clipped by 1 base and J by 5 bases, with 12 bases between them. Germline-derived CDR1 and CDR2 are MDHEN and SYDVKM. The CDR3 contains 15 residues. CDR3 bases: TGTGCCAGCAGTTTATCCGGACAGCGTCACAATGAGCAGTTCTTC. This translates into CASSLSGQRHNEQFF.

The rearrangement links TRBV28 to TRBJ2-3; 11 positions agree with TRBD2. V gave up 4 bases and J gave up 7 bases; unmatched junction bases: 7. CDR1 and CDR2 (germline): MDHEN, SYDVKM. This CDR3 has 15 amino acids. The CDR3 sequence is CASSSSGGPPYTQYF. The CDR3 region has the DNA TGTGCCAGCAGTTCTAGCGGGGGGCCACCTTATACGCAGTATTTT.

The V and J genes are TRBV19 and TRBJ2-2; D gene uncertain. V was pared by 6 bases and J by 4 bases, with 12 bases between. Germline loops: CDR1 LNHDA, CDR2 SQIVND (reference sequence). The CDR3 covers 14 residues. The CDR3 sequence: CASSLQGPTGELFF. CDR3 DNA sequence: TGTGCCAGTAGCTTGCAAGGACCCACCGGGGAGCTGTTTTTT.

The chain carries TRBV5-6 and TRBJ1-6; no reliable D call. The CDR3 has 15 amino acids. Trimming removed 4 bases at V and 9 bases at J, with 17 bases between. Germline-derived CDR1 and CDR2 are SGHDT and YYEEEE. The CDR3 sequence: CASSPGPYPRSPLHF. The CDR3 nucleotides are TGTGCCAGCAGCCCAGGCCCATACCCTCGTTCACCCCTCCACTTT.